Each of the 26 T cell receptor beta chains below was sequenced from the same sample in a study of blood T cells in healthy people across ages. Primed by a sample-barcoded 5' primer and a J-beta primer mix, a second PCR proceeded for roughly 7 to 11 cycles. TCRdb called the 5' RACE reads again in MiXCR, with one record for every CDR3 protein. The sample holds approximately 800,000 distinct CDR3 sequences, more than 20% seen once. A further study also used this sample, focusing on T cells of mothers and their children.

Sequencing was done on a sample of blood. The receptors here all came from a boy between 5 and 17 years old in good health.

This clonotype was counted between two and nine times. The CDR3 coding sequence is TGCAGTGCTAGAGATCCCGGGGAGACTAATGAAAAACTGTTTTTT. It specifies CSARDPGETNEKLFF. The chain combines TRBV20-1 with TRBJ1-4, with D unclear. This CDR3 comprises 15 residues. The V and J ends lost 0 bases and 2 bases respectively, with 10 bases between them. CDR1 and CDR2 (germline): DFQATT, SNEGSKA (reference sequence).

The chain combines TRBV6-6 with TRBJ1-1; D ambiguous. Germline CDR1 is MNHNY and CDR2 is SVGAGI (reference sequence). The CDR3 totals 14 residues. The V end lost 3 bases, the J end lost 0 bases, and 8 bases lay between the germline ends. The CDR3 protein is CASSYVGMNTEAFF. DNA of the CDR3: TGTGCCAGCAGTTATGTCGGGATGAACACTGAAGCTTTCTTT.

The CDR3: CASSPPAGPAAGELFF. CDR3 nucleotides: TGTGCCAGCAGTCCGCCCGCAGGGCCAGCGGCCGGGGAGCTGTTTTTT. V and J are TRBV28 and TRBJ2-2, with D tentatively TRBD1 or TRBD2 (5 bases each). V lost 5 bases, J lost 6 bases, and 19 bases lay in between. Germline CDR1 reads MDHEN; CDR2 reads SYDVKM. CDR3 length: 16 amino acids.

J is TRBJ2-2 and V is TRBV7-9; no definite D call. This CDR3 has 16 residues. Between the trimmed V and J ends, which lost 5 bases and 7 bases, there was a span of 20 bases. CDR1 and CDR2 from the germline V gene are SEHNR and FQNEAQ (reference sequence). The CDR3 DNA reads as TGTGCCAGCAGCCCCCTACCCGGGCAGAGCAACGGGGAGCTGTTTTTT. This encodes CASSPLPGQSNGELFF.

There are a few counts of this clonotype. This rearrangement joins TRBV7-9 to TRBJ2-2; 9 nucleotides agree with TRBD1. Germline CDR1 is SEHNR and CDR2 is FQNEAQ (reference sequence). This CDR3 is built from 16 residues. The ends lost 6 bases at V and 3 bases at J; junction bases unmatched: 8. In DNA, the CDR3 is TGTGCCAGCAGAGACCGGACAGGGGCGGACACCGGGGAGCTGTTTTTT. Amino acid sequence: CASRDRTGADTGELFF.

This rearrangement joins TRBV19 to TRBJ2-5; maybe TRBD2 (5 bases). Between the trimmed V and J ends, which lost 6 bases and 1 base, there was a span of 6 bases. This CDR3 is built from 12 residues. The germline CDR1 and CDR2 sequences are LNHDA and SQIVND (reference sequence). In DNA, the CDR3 is TGTGCCAGTAGGGACTTCCAAGAGACCCAGTACTTC. This codes for CASRDFQETQYF.

This clonotype was seen only a few times. The chain recombines TRBV28 with TRBJ2-3; D remains ambiguous. Germline CDR1 and CDR2: MDHEN and SYDVKM. The CDR3 totals 14 residues. Trimming pared 4 bases from V and 0 bases from J, leaving 8 bases between. The CDR3 loop is CASSSTASTDTQYF. The CDR3 DNA reads TGTGCCAGCAGTTCTACGGCGAGCACAGATACGCAGTATTTT.

The chain has TRBV6-5 and TRBJ1-3; 10 positions agree with TRBD1. The CDR3 has 14 residues. The germline CDR1 and CDR2 sequences are MNHEY and SVGAGI. V gave up 2 bases and J gave up 6 bases; unmatched junction bases: 1. The DNA of the CDR3 is TGTGCCAGCAGTTACGGGACAGGGGTAAACACCATATATTTT. This gives the protein CASSYGTGVNTIYF.

The genes are TRBV7-2 and TRBJ1-4; D remains ambiguous. The V gene's germline CDR1 is SGHTA and CDR2 FQGNSA. The CDR3 has 15 amino acids. V dropped 1 base and J dropped 0 bases, with 6 bases sitting between them. CDR3 region: CASSLVVATNEKLFF. The CDR3, as DNA: TGTGCCAGCAGCTTAGTGGTTGCAACTAATGAAAAACTGTTTTTT.

This clonotype appeared a few times. CDR3 coding DNA: TGTGCCAGCACTCCAGCCTACAATGAGCAGTTCTTC. It encodes CASTPAYNEQFF. V is TRBV9 and J is TRBJ2-5; D is unresolved. The end of the DNA fits TRBJ2-1 better, so the J call may be wrong. In germline, CDR1 is SGDLS, CDR2 YYNGEE. The CDR3 runs to 12 residues.

This clonotype has a handful of counts. The chain joins TRBV18 to TRBJ1-5; TRBD1 matches at 7 bases. V was clipped by 5 bases and J by 0 bases; unmatched bases: 1. CDR3 size: 14 residues. The germline V gene encodes CDR1 KGHSH and CDR2 LQKENI. For the CDR3, the DNA is TGTGCCAGCTCAGGACAGGTTAGCAATCAGCCCCAGCATTTT. As protein: CASSGQVSNQPQHF.

The chain employs TRBV4-3 and TRBJ2-1; D unresolved. The CDR3 spans 17 residues. Trimming took off 0 bases at V and 0 bases at J, with 12 bases between the two ends. From germline, CDR1 is LGHNA and CDR2 YSLEER. Written as DNA, the CDR3 is TGCGCCAGCAGCCAAGAGTCGGGCAGGAACTCCTACAATGAGCAGTTCTTC. It encodes CASSQESGRNSYNEQFF.

This clonotype was seen a few times. The CDR3 sequence is CSVQDRESYEQYF. The CDR3 bases are TGCAGCGTCCAGGACAGGGAATCCTACGAGCAGTACTTC. The chain recombines TRBV29-1 with TRBJ2-7, with 8 bases lining up with TRBD1. Germline assignment: CDR1 SQVTM and CDR2 ANQGSEA. Unmatched junction bases numbered 5, after V lost 6 bases and J lost 1 base. The CDR3 covers 13 residues.

This clonotype was detected only a few times. The V gene is TRBV25-1, the J gene TRBJ1-4; a possible D gene is TRBD1 (5 bases). The germline V and J ends were trimmed by 5 bases and 7 bases, with 8 bases remaining between them. Germline V gene data show CDR1 as MGHDK and CDR2 as SYGVNS. CDR3 length: 12 residues. CDR3 in amino acids: CASSWGGEKLFF. In nucleotides, the CDR3 is TGTGCCAGCAGTTGGGGGGGTGAAAAACTGTTTTTT.

The chain recombines TRBV7-2 with TRBJ1-5, with 8 nucleotides matching TRBD1. The CDR3 length is 16 residues. The germline CDR1 and CDR2 sequences are SGHTA and FQGNSA. V lost 4 bases, J lost 6 bases, and 11 bases stayed unmatched. The CDR3 region is CASSSGGRLGGQPQHF. In DNA, the CDR3 is TGTGCCAGCAGCTCAGGGGGCCGCTTGGGAGGTCAGCCCCAGCATTTT.

This clonotype appeared a few times. The gene calls are TRBV3-1 and TRBJ2-5; 7 positions match TRBD2. The ends lost 2 bases at V and 2 bases at J; junction bases unmatched: 5. The CDR3 has 15 residues. The germline gives CDR1 LGHDT, CDR2 YNNKEL (reference sequence). The CDR3 here is CASSQLRRGQETQYF. CDR3 DNA: TGTGCCAGCAGCCAATTGAGGCGGGGGCAAGAGACCCAGTACTTC.

A few counts support this clonotype. The chain recombines TRBV5-1 with TRBJ2-7, with 11 bases that match TRBD2. The CDR3 has 14 amino acids. CDR1 SGHRS and CDR2 YFSETQ come from the germline V gene. V lost 5 bases and J lost 5; bases outside the gene matches: 6. The chain's CDR3 is CASRTSGSVDEQYF. CDR3 in DNA: TGCGCCAGCAGAACTAGCGGGAGCGTTGACGAGCAGTACTTC.

This clonotype was detected only a few times. The CDR3 DNA sequence: TGCGCCAGCAGCGGGGAGGGCGGGGGCTACAATGAGCAGTTCTTC. This gives the protein CASSGEGGGYNEQFF. The rearrangement joins TRBV4-3 to TRBJ2-1; TRBD2 aligns across 7 bases. The CDR3 has 15 residues. In germline, CDR1 is LGHNA, CDR2 YSLEER. Losses at the gene ends were 5 bases for V and 3 bases for J; bases not matched to a gene: 7.

This clonotype was counted between two and nine times. The rearrangement joins TRBV29-1 to TRBJ1-1; 7 nucleotides align to TRBD1. This CDR3 comprises 13 residues. The V gene's germline CDR1 is SQVTM and CDR2 ANQGSEA. The ends lost 1 base at V and 4 bases at J; junction bases unmatched: 3. CDR3 nucleotide sequence: TGCAGCGTTGAAGCAGGGGGTTTCACTGAAGCTTTCTTT. It is translated as CSVEAGGFTEAFF.

The chain has TRBV28 and TRBJ2-2, with 8 bases identical to TRBD1. This CDR3 spans 14 amino acids. The V gene end was trimmed by 10 bases and the J gene end by 2 bases; junction bases not matched to a gene: 6. The germline V gene has CDR1 MDHEN and CDR2 SYDVKM. The CDR3 sequence is CATKDRVNTGELFF. The CDR3, as DNA: TGTGCCACCAAGGACAGGGTAAACACCGGGGAGCTGTTTTTT.

This clonotype was counted only a few times. The J gene is TRBJ1-5, the V gene TRBV28; 11 bases are shared with TRBD1. From germline, CDR1 is MDHEN and CDR2 SYDVKM. V dropped 6 bases and J dropped 4; count of bases not matched to a gene: 8. The CDR3 spans 16 residues. The CDR3 spells CASRDSGQGGNQPQHF. DNA of the CDR3: TGTGCCAGCAGGGACTCGGGACAGGGGGGGAATCAGCCCCAGCATTTT.

A word on this clonotype: Since a much larger clone is just one base distant, this may be a read error. The chain has TRBV20-1 and TRBJ1-4; TRBD1 aligns across 7 bases. Trimming removed 1 base from V and 8 bases from J; junction bases left unmatched: 22. The CDR3 covers 19 residues. CDR1 and CDR2 from the germline V gene are DFQATT and SNEGSKA (reference sequence). This CDR3 reads CSARGGSRGMSTFREKLFF. The CDR3, as DNA: TGCAGTGCTAGAGGAGGGAGCAGGGGGATGAGCACTTTTAGGGAAAAACTGTTTTTT.

J is TRBJ1-5 and V is TRBV4-3, with D unclear. V shed 1 base and J shed 3 bases, with 7 bases lying between them. Per germline, CDR1 LGHNA and CDR2 YSLEER. The CDR3 is made up of 14 amino acids. Here the CDR3 DNA reads TGCGCCAGCAGCCAAGTCCTGAACAATCAGCCCCAGCATTTT. This encodes CASSQVLNNQPQHF.

CDR3 sequence reads: CAWSADRTYGYTF. As DNA, the CDR3 is TGTGCCTGGAGTGCCGACCGAACCTATGGCTACACCTTC. V usage is TRBV30 and J usage is TRBJ1-2; unclear D gene. Germline loops: CDR1 GTSNPN, CDR2 SVGIG (reference sequence). V lost 1 base to trimming and J lost 4 bases, with 10 bases between them. The CDR3 loop spans 13 amino acids.

The table lists this clonotype with a few counts. The CDR3 protein is CASSQDPGGSWEQYF. CDR3 DNA: TGTGCCAGCAGCCAAGATCCAGGGGGCTCTTGGGAGCAGTACTTC. The J gene is TRBJ2-7, the V gene TRBV4-2, with TRBD1 identical over 8 bases. The CDR3 totals 15 residues. V lost 0 bases, J lost 7 bases, and 8 bases stayed unmatched. The germline V gene encodes CDR1 LGHNA and CDR2 YNFKEQ.

V usage is TRBV7-2 and J usage is TRBJ2-3; D uncertain. CDR3 length: 15 amino acids. The germline V gene encodes CDR1 SGHTA and CDR2 FQGNSA. Trimming took 5 bases from V and 5 from J, leaving 17 bases between them. The CDR3 DNA sequence: TGTGCCAGCAGCCCGCATGGCCCTCCGGGAGATACGCAGTATTTT. It is translated as CASSPHGPPGDTQYF.